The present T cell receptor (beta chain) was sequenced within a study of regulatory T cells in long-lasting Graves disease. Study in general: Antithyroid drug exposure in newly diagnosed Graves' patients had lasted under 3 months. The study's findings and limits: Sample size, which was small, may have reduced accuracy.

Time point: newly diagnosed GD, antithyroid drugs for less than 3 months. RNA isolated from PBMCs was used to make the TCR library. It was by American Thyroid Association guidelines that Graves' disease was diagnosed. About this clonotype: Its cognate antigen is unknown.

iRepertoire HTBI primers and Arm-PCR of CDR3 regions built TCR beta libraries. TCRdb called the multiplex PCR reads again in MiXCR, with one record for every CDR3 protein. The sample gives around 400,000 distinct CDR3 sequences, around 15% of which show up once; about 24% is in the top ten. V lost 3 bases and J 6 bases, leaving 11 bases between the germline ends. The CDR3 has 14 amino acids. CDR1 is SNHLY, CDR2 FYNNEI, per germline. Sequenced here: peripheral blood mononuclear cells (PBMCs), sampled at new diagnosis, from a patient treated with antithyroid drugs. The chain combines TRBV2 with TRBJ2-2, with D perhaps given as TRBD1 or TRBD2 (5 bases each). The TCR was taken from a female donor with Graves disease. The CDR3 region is CASSDGEGPGELFF. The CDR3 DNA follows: TGTGCCAGCAGTGATGGAGAGGGGCCCGGGGAGCTGTTTTTT.